The 23 T cell receptor beta chains below all came from one sample that was sequenced in a study of T cell responses to AZD1222 COVID-19 vaccine. Measured with immunoSEQ multiplex PCR; TCRdb has only the in-frame clones, and not every one. The sample contains approximately 190,000 clones, around 92% of which appear only once. The source material was peripheral blood, sampled on day 0 of AZD1222 vaccination. The source is an adult in good health.

The chain carries TRBV4-1 and TRBJ1-5; D is ambiguous. Between the trimmed V and J ends, which lost 0 bases and 5 bases, there was a span of 5 bases. The germline CDR1 and CDR2 sequences are MGHRA and YSYEKL. The CDR3 spans 13 residues. CDR3 residues: CASSQDGDQPQHF. The CDR3 DNA reads as TGCGCCAGCAGCCAAGATGGAGATCAGCCCCAGCATTTT.

The gene calls are TRBV7-9 and TRBJ2-3, with 8 bases that match TRBD1. This CDR3 has 15 residues. Germline lookup yields CDR1 SEHNR and CDR2 FQNEAQ (reference sequence). The J segment lost 1 base and the V segment lost 5 bases, leaving 5 bases of the junction unmatched. The CDR3 coding sequence is TGTGCCAGCAGCGGACAGGGATCGGGCACAGATACGCAGTATTTT. Its protein is CASSGQGSGTDTQYF.

The gene calls are TRBV28 and TRBJ1-5, with 11 bases fitting TRBD1. Per germline, CDR1 MDHEN and CDR2 SYDVKM. The V segment lost 4 bases and the J segment 4 bases; nucleotides outside the gene matches: 6. The CDR3 contains 16 residues. CDR3 DNA sequence: TGTGCCAGCAGTTACGGACAGGGGGCACGAAATCAGCCCCAGCATTTT. Protein product: CASSYGQGARNQPQHF.

This clone showed up just once. V and J are TRBV6-2 or TRBV6-3 and TRBJ1-2, with D possibly matching TRBD1 (6 bases). CDR3 length: 17 residues. Germline CDR1 MNHEY, CDR2 SVGEGT. V lost 4 bases and J lost 4, with 22 bases in between. The chain's CDR3 is CASSSPSDRKGGYGYTF. The CDR3 region has the DNA TGTGCCAGCAGTTCCCCCAGCGACAGGAAGGGTGGCTATGGCTACACCTTC.

V gene TRBV15 combines with J gene TRBJ1-1; the D is unclear. V lost 8 bases and J 7 bases, leaving 20 bases between the germline ends. The CDR3 is 14 amino acids. The germline CDR1 and CDR2 sequences are LNHNV and YYDKDF (reference sequence). CDR3 nucleotides: TGTGCCACCGGGTTGGTCAGCGGCCGGAGTGAAGCTTTCTTT. Protein: CATGLVSGRSEAFF.

The V gene is TRBV18, the J gene TRBJ1-4, with 8 positions matching TRBD1. The CDR3 loop spans 15 amino acids. Germline values: CDR1 KGHSH, CDR2 LQKENI. The V segment lost 3 bases and the J segment 6 bases; nucleotides outside the gene matches: 6. CDR3 bases: TGTGCCAGCTCACCGCCGGGACAGGCCCATGAAAAACTGTTTTTT. Its translation is CASSPPGQAHEKLFF.

The chain employs TRBV19 and TRBJ1-5, with D tentatively TRBD1 (5 bases). The length of the CDR3 is 15 residues. Germline V gene sequence: CDR1 LNHDA, CDR2 SQIVND (reference sequence). V was clipped by 6 bases and J by 2 bases, with 14 bases between them. In DNA, the CDR3 is TGTGCCAGTAGGGCGCCAGGGAAGGGCAATCAGCCCCAGCATTTT. Translating it yields CASRAPGKGNQPQHF.

The chain carries TRBV2 and TRBJ1-5; D call uncertain. V lost 8 bases, J lost 0 bases, and 11 bases lay in between. CDR1 and CDR2 (germline): SNHLY, FYNNEI. This CDR3 has 14 amino acids. For the CDR3, the DNA is TGTGCCAGCGGAGAGACCGCTAGCAATCAGCCCCAGCATTTT. It translates to CASGETASNQPQHF.

V usage is TRBV9 and J usage is TRBJ1-1; TRBD1 matches 10 bases. Trimming at V came to 4 bases and at J to 5 bases, leaving 8 bases not matched to a gene. Per the germline V gene, CDR1 is SGDLS and CDR2 is YYNGEE. The CDR3 runs 15 residues. CDR3 in DNA: TGTGCCAGCAGCCCCCGGGACAGGGGTGGGACTGAAGCTTTCTTT. It codes for CASSPRDRGGTEAFF.

This chain uses TRBV7-9 with TRBJ1-6; TRBD1 agrees at 8 bases. There are 16 residues in the CDR3. The ends lost 1 base at V and 6 bases at J; junction bases unmatched: 5. CDR1 SEHNR and CDR2 FQNEAQ come from the germline V gene (reference sequence). CDR3 sequence: CASSLGNQGANSPLHF. The CDR3 coding sequence is TGTGCCAGCAGCTTAGGGAACCAGGGGGCTAATTCACCCCTCCACTTT.

J is TRBJ2-3 and V is TRBV3-1 (or the pseudogene TRBV3-2); D ambiguous. Germline V gene sequence: CDR1 LGHDT, CDR2 YNNKEL (reference sequence). V lost 0 bases to trimming and J lost 6 bases, with 10 bases between them. CDR3 size: 14 residues. This CDR3 reads CASSQDPGRDTQYF. CDR3 in DNA: TGTGCCAGCAGCCAAGACCCTGGCAGGGATACGCAGTATTTT.

The V and J genes are TRBV9 and TRBJ1-5, with 7 bases matching TRBD1. V lost 2 bases to trimming and J lost 5 bases; unmatched junction nucleotides: 7. Germline assignment: CDR1 SGDLS and CDR2 YYNGEE. The CDR3 length is 15 residues. The CDR3 loop is CASSVTGEAHQPQHF. Written as DNA, the CDR3 is TGTGCCAGCAGCGTTACAGGGGAGGCCCATCAGCCCCAGCATTTT. Filled out from reference TRBV9 and TRBJ1-5, the complete variable domain reads DSGVTQTPKHLITATGQRVTLRCSPRSGDLSVYWYQQSLDQGLQFLIQYYNGEERAKGNILERFSAQQFPDLHSELNLSSLELGDSALYFCASSVTGEAHQPQHFGDGTRLSIL.

V gene TRBV9 combines with J gene TRBJ1-2; D possibly corresponds to TRBD1 (6 bases). Looked up from germline, CDR1 is SGDLS and CDR2 is YYNGEE. With 0 bases removed from V and 7 bases from J, the gap between germline ends came to 10 bases. This CDR3 contains 13 residues. The DNA of the CDR3 is TGTGCCAGCAGCGTAGAGGGGGGCTCTGGCTACACCTTC. Translated, it gives CASSVEGGSGYTF.

The chain employs TRBV18 and TRBJ1-1; 7 nucleotides align to TRBD1. V dropped 2 bases and J dropped 1; count of bases not matched to a gene: 7. Germline CDR1 KGHSH, CDR2 LQKENI. The CDR3 spans 16 residues. DNA for the CDR3: TGTGCCAGCTCACCAAGGGGGCTGACGGCGAACACTGAAGCTTTCTTT. Translated: CASSPRGLTANTEAFF.

Only a few counts were recorded for this clone. The chain combines TRBV5-1 with TRBJ1-1; TRBD1 matches at 7 bases. Looked up from germline, CDR1 is SGHRS and CDR2 is YFSETQ. Trimming removed 4 bases from V and 8 bases from J; junction bases left unmatched: 11. This CDR3 has 14 residues. The CDR3 reads CASSPGTVGNEAFF. In DNA, the CDR3 is TGCGCCAGCAGCCCCGGGACAGTTGGAAACGAAGCTTTCTTT.

The chain joins TRBV19 to TRBJ2-7; D is ambiguous. The CDR3 is 15 residues long. The V and J ends lost 1 base and 3 bases respectively, with 13 bases between them. Germline CDR1 and CDR2: LNHDA and SQIVND (reference sequence). The DNA of the CDR3 is TGTGCCAGTAGTATAGTGGCCTTCTCCCTCTACGAGCAGTACTTC. Residues: CASSIVAFSLYEQYF.

This rearrangement joins TRBV19 to TRBJ1-1, with D uncertain. V was cut by 3 bases and J by 4 bases, with 12 bases left in between. The length of the CDR3 is 14 residues. The germline V gene has CDR1 LNHDA and CDR2 SQIVND (reference sequence). CDR3 in amino acids: CASSIMGVSTEAFF. The CDR3 coding sequence is TGTGCCAGTAGTATTATGGGCGTTAGCACTGAAGCTTTCTTT. Combining the CDR3 with reference TRBV19 and TRBJ1-1 gives the whole variable domain DGGITQSPKYLFRKEGQNVTLSCEQNLNHDAMYWYRQDPGQGLRLIYYSQIVNDFQKGDIAEGYSVSREKKESFPLTVTSAQKNPTAFYLCASSIMGVSTEAFFGQGTRLTVV.

This chain connects TRBV2 to TRBJ1-1; D perhaps matches TRBD1 (5 bases). CDR3 length: 13 amino acids. From germline, CDR1 is SNHLY and CDR2 FYNNEI. V was trimmed by 3 bases and J by 5 bases, leaving 10 bases between them. CDR3 region: CASSDAEGTEAFF. In DNA, the CDR3 is TGTGCCAGCAGTGATGCCGAGGGGACTGAAGCTTTCTTT.

This sequence joins TRBV10-3 and TRBJ2-6; TRBD2 matches at 7 bases. J was trimmed by 4 bases and V by 3 bases; bases with no gene match: 9. Germline assignment: CDR1 ENHRY and CDR2 SYGVKD. This CDR3 is built from 17 residues. This CDR3 reads CAISDSGRGLGANVLTF. The DNA for the CDR3 is TGTGCCATCAGTGACTCTGGGAGGGGATTGGGGGCCAACGTCCTGACTTTC.

V is TRBV5-5 and J is TRBJ1-2; tentatively, D is TRBD1 (5 bases). The CDR3 loop spans 14 amino acids. V lost 5 bases and J 2 bases, leaving 13 bases between the germline ends. Germline CDR1 SGHKS, CDR2 YYEKEE (reference sequence). CDR3 sequence (DNA): TGTGCCAGCAGACGGGGCGTCATGAACTATGGCTACACCTTC. It specifies CASRRGVMNYGYTF.

The rearrangement links TRBV11-2 to TRBJ1-1, with TRBD1 as a possible D gene (6 bases). Germline loops: CDR1 SGHAT, CDR2 FQNNGV. Trimming pared 3 bases from V and 1 base from J, leaving 9 bases between. The CDR3 contains 14 residues. The CDR3 DNA is TGTGCCAGCAGCTTCCGACAGGAGAACACTGAAGCTTTCTTT. It is translated as CASSFRQENTEAFF.

The rearrangement links TRBV5-1 to TRBJ2-3, with 10 bases fitting TRBD1. The ends lost 2 bases at V and 3 bases at J; junction bases unmatched: 3. The germline CDR1 and CDR2 sequences are SGHRS and YFSETQ. The CDR3 extends over 15 amino acids. CDR3 amino acids: CASSFQGQGTDTQYF. CDR3 in DNA: TGCGCCAGCAGCTTCCAGGGACAGGGGACAGATACGCAGTATTTT. The whole variable domain, remainder taken from reference TRBV5-1 and TRBJ2-3, is KAGVTQTPRYLIKTRGQQVTLSCSPISGHRSVSWYQQTPGQGLQFLFEYFSETQRNKGNFPGRFSGRQFSNSRSEMNVSTLELGDSALYLCASSFQGQGTDTQYFGPGTRLTVL.

This clone was counted once. This rearrangement joins TRBV6-5 to TRBJ1-1; maybe TRBD1 (6 bases). The length of the CDR3 is 14 residues. The germline CDR1 and CDR2 sequences are MNHEY and SVGAGI. Trimming stripped 8 bases from V and 1 base from J, with 14 bases between. In DNA form, the CDR3 reads TGTGCCAGCGGAAACAGGGTTGGGAACACTGAAGCTTTCTTT. As protein: CASGNRVGNTEAFF.